Below, one TCR beta chain is given with its context. Per the original data handling: Reference gene primer amplification gave estimated nucleated cell counts. Profiling relied on immunoSEQ multiplex PCR, and the TCRdb table lists in-frame clones only, not all of them. For V, J and clone size, that table is used; D and trimming come from the DNA. Found here are tens of thousands of clones, approximately 82% of them singletons; the top ten hold 0.95% to 1.5%. The source of the sample is a study of blood T cell repertoires in COVID-19. As for the study in general: Sites in the United States, Italy and Spain provided acute and convalescent COVID-19 samples. The analysed material was cDNA or gDNA that came from T cells, B-cell-depleted T cells, or PBMCs.

This CDR3 has 16 residues. Germline V lookup: CDR1 SGHTA, CDR2 FQGTGA. J gave up 1 base and V 1 base, and 4 bases lay outside the gene matches. This receptor was obtained from a woman aged 80 or over with acute or convalescent COVID-19. J is TRBJ2-3 and V is TRBV7-3, with 8 bases that match TRBD2. Sequencing was performed on peripheral blood. The CDR3 here is CASSLNSGVGTDTQYF. The CDR3 bases are TGTGCCAGCAGCTTAAATAGCGGGGTGGGCACAGATACGCAGTATTTT.